The subject of this entry is one T cell receptor beta chain. What antigen it recognizes has not been identified. Base-call qualities are not available, and no considerably larger clone is one nucleotide away. TCRbeta CDR3 regions were amplified from genomic DNA using the immunoSEQ Assay, a bias-controlled multiplex PCR. As for the authors' bioinformatics: Within the assay, amplification of reference gene primers was used to estimate how many nucleated cells each sample contained. Sequence reads were collapsed and filtered to measure the absolute abundance of every unique TCRbeta CDR3 rearrangement. Productive Simpson clonality was computed per sample as the square root of Simpson's diversity index over productive rearrangements. TCRdb took this table from immuneACCESS and kept in-frame rearrangements with V and J called. Such tables lack part of the clones; where checked against another copy, unresolved V genes explain under half of the gap, and the rest is unexplained. That table supplies the V and J calls and clone size; D and trimming were determined from the DNA. In this sample the table shows 30,000 to 45,000 clones, around four fifths of which occur a single time. The ten most abundant clones make up around 15% of the sample.

The sample originates from a study of blood T cell repertoires in COVID-19 (dated by TCRdb to 2019 to 2021). Background for the entire study: Samples covering the acute and convalescent phases of COVID-19 were provided by collaborators in the United States, Italy and Spain. The dataset comprised deeply sampled blood TCRbeta repertoires from subjects exposed to, actively infected with, or recovered from COVID-19. Samples came from the ongoing ImmuneRACE study (first 160 participants) plus 1,254 subjects from 6 global collaborators. Where available, HLA class I and class II types were taken from metadata supplied by the sample provider and were not determined by assay-based typing. The material from the prospective study consisted of cDNA or gDNA derived from T cells, B-cell-depleted T cells, or PBMCs. The sample metadata nearly always contained a de-identified subject ID, COVID-19 status, age in years and sex. The repertoires were made available in a free public database intended to serve as a resource for research on the immune response to SARS-CoV-2. What the work shows at the level of the full study, not this receptor alone: The amount of clinical and demographic metadata varied by source and participant and was provided uncurated.

Whole blood was collected in K2EDTA tubes by collaborating institutions according to the institutions' own protocols. Collaborator samples were shipped for TCRbeta analysis as frozen whole blood, isolated PBMCs, or DNA extracted from either sample type. Sequencing used peripheral blood. This clonotype originated in a human donor in a cohort sampled during active COVID-19.

The DNA sequence is given as TGCGCCAGCAGCCTAAGACAGGGCTTCTCTGGAAACACCATATATTTT. Its translation is CASSLRQGFSGNTIYF. Rearrangement joined TRBV4-3 to TRBJ1-3; 7 bases in the middle match TRBD1. Trimming removed 4 bases from V and 0 bases from J; the gene matches leave 6 bases unexplained. CDR3 length: 16 amino acids, cysteine to phenylalanine. Kept here is only the CDR3 DNA, which spans 48 bases and is read in frame from base 1. The germline V gene provides CDR1 LGHNA and CDR2 YSLEER.